The T cell receptor beta chain under discussion was sequenced for a study of STAT5B mutations in CD4+ large granular lymphocyte leukemia. Losses at the gene ends were 8 bases for V and 4 bases for J; bases not matched to a gene: 9. Germline CDR1 and CDR2: SGHRS and YFSETQ. CDR3 length: 14 residues. Clones were read by immunoSEQ multiplex PCR, and TCRdb kept only the in-frame ones, dropping some. The sample includes 22,000 or so clones, around 79% of them seen just once. The sequencing input was CD4+ T cells from blood buffy coats. This chain links TRBV5-1 with TRBJ1-2; TRBD1 aligns across 9 bases. The source of this sequence is a human donor in good health. CDR3 protein: CASRTGTGTYGYTF. The CDR3, as DNA: TGCGCCAGTAGAACCGGGACAGGGACCTATGGCTACACCTTC. Looking up the rest from reference TRBV5-1 and TRBJ1-2 gives the full variable domain: KAGVTQTPRYLIKTRGQQVTLSCSPISGHRSVSWYQQTPGQGLQFLFEYFSETQRNKGNFPGRFSGRQFSNSRSEMNVSTLELGDSALYLCASRTGTGTYGYTFGSGTRLTVV.